This is a list of T cell receptor beta chains from one sample in a study of human T cells and chemical hapten exposure. TCRdb ran MiXCR on the RACE reads and lists one entry per CDR3 protein. The table lists approximately 84,000 distinct CDR3 sequences, over 8.5% of them singletons. The sequenced material came from whole blood. The receptors stem from a male donor in good health. Some clones in this sample may be carry-over from other donors' samples. Both conserved end residues are part of each CDR3. A D gene is named only where the DNA matches it firmly. Size is omitted from some rows. Given values are once, few, many or a class for expanded clones.

v_gene	abundance	j_gene	d_gene	CDR3nt	CDR3aa
TRBV20-1	many	TRBJ2-7	TRBD1	TGCAGTGCTCCACAGGGGGCCCTCGACGAGCAGTACTTC	CSAPQGALDEQYF
TRBV7-9	-	TRBJ2-7	-	TGTGCCAGCAGCTGGCCGGCAGGGAAGAACGAGCAGTACTTC	CASSWPAGKNEQYF
TRBV30	few	TRBJ2-7	-	TGTGCCTGGAGTGTACGAAGGGGGGACGAGCAGTACTTC	CAWSVRRGDEQYF
TRBV10-2	many	TRBJ1-5	-	TGCGCCAGCAGTGAGTTGGGGGGCGGCAATCAGCCCCAGCATTTT	CASSELGGGNQPQHF
TRBV3-1	-	TRBJ2-2	-	TGTGCCAGCAGCCAAGTCCGGGTTGGCACCGGGGAGCTGTTTTTT	CASSQVRVGTGELFF
TRBV20-1	many	TRBJ1-5	-	TGCAGTGCCTCTCGTCCATTGGAAGGCGAATATAGCAATCAGCCCCAGCATTTT	CSASRPLEGEYSNQPQHF
TRBV6-2/TRBV6-3	-	TRBJ2-2	-	TGTGCCAGCAGTTATGAGCTATGGACCGGGGAGCTGTTTTTT	CASSYELWTGELFF
TRBV5-1	few	TRBJ1-5	TRBD1	TGCGCCAGCAGCCTGGGACAGAGCAATCAGCCCCAGCATTTT	CASSLGQSNQPQHF
TRBV6-5	few	TRBJ2-5	-	TGTGCCAGCAGCCGGGACTTCCAAGAGACCCAGTACTTC	CASSRDFQETQYF
TRBV12-3/TRBV12-4	few	TRBJ2-4	-	TGTGCCAGCAGTTTCGGTATATCCGCGGACATTCAGTACTTC	CASSFGISADIQYF
TRBV4-2	many	TRBJ2-7	TRBD2	TGTGCCAGCAGCCAAGAAAGATCTAGCGGTGCCTACGAGCAGTACTTC	CASSQERSSGAYEQYF
TRBV7-8	few	TRBJ1-5	-	TGTGCCAGCAGCTTAGGAGTAGGGGGCAATCAGCCCCAGCATTTT	CASSLGVGGNQPQHF
TRBV2	many	TRBJ1-1	-	TGTGCCAGCGAAGGGCAGGGCATGAACACTGAAGCTTTCTTT	CASEGQGMNTEAFF
TRBV7-9	-	TRBJ2-1	-	TGTGCCATCCTAAGTCGGGCCTCCTACAATGAGCAGTTCTTC	CAILSRASYNEQFF